These 15 T cell receptor beta chains came from one sample sequenced in a study of regulatory T cells in long-lasting Graves disease. In building TCR beta libraries, iRepertoire HTBI primers were used together with Arm-PCR of CDR3 regions. TCRdb re-analysed the multiplex PCR reads in MiXCR, keeping a single row per CDR3 protein. The sample has roughly 500,000 distinct CDR3 sequences, 20% seen once; the top ten hold approximately 8%. Time point specified: persistent/refractory GD, antithyroid drugs over 5 years with positive TRAb. RNA from PBMCs was the source of the TCR library. The sequenced sample was peripheral blood mononuclear cells (PBMCs), obtained when the disease was refractory, from a patient treated with antithyroid drugs. The receptor source for this set is a female donor with Graves disease.

This clonotype showed up just a few times. V is TRBV27 and J is TRBJ2-7; D is unclear. The ends were cut back, 6 bases at V and 3 bases at J, with 15 bases in the middle. Per germline, CDR1 MNHEY and CDR2 SMNVEV (reference sequence). The CDR3 consists of 14 residues. The CDR3, as DNA: TGTGCCAGCAGAATCAACATACAACACTACGAGCAGTACTTC. The encoded protein is CASRINIQHYEQYF.

This clonotype was picked up many times. CDR3 DNA sequence: TGCAGCGCTCCTGGACAGGGGAGAGAGACCCAGTACTTC. Translating it yields CSAPGQGRETQYF. The V gene is TRBV29-1, the J gene TRBJ2-5; TRBD1 agrees at 9 bases. Germline loops: CDR1 SQVTM, CDR2 ANQGSEA. This CDR3 comprises 13 residues. With 7 bases clipped from V and 4 bases from J, the junction kept 7 bases outside the gene matches.

This chain links TRBV4-2 with TRBJ2-3; D is undetermined. V was clipped by 2 bases and J by 0 bases, with 9 bases between them. From germline, CDR1 is LGHNA and CDR2 YNFKEQ. This CDR3 region has 15 residues. Here the CDR3 DNA reads TGTGCCAGCAGCCAATATGACTCTAGCACAGATACGCAGTATTTT. Translating it yields CASSQYDSSTDTQYF.

The chain has TRBV6-2 or TRBV6-3 and TRBJ2-7; D call uncertain. This CDR3 spans 13 amino acids. Trimming took off 0 bases at V and 6 bases at J, with 9 bases between the two ends. CDR1 MNHEY and CDR2 SVGEGT come from the germline V gene. CDR3 residues: CASSYSSFGEQYF. The CDR3 DNA reads TGTGCCAGCAGTTACTCGAGTTTCGGCGAGCAGTACTTC.

This clonotype was counted a few times. This sequence joins TRBV5-1 and TRBJ2-7; D possibly corresponds to TRBD2 (6 bases). The V end lost 2 bases, the J end lost 7 bases, and 16 bases lay between the germline ends. Germline CDR1 SGHRS, CDR2 YFSETQ. The CDR3 runs 14 residues. This chain's CDR3 is CASSFGTGVGEQYF. The CDR3 region has the DNA TGCGCCAGCAGCTTCGGGACGGGAGTGGGGGAGCAGTACTTC.

In this sample, this clonotype turned up many times. The rearrangement uses TRBV10-3 and TRBJ2-7; 9 nucleotides line up with TRBD1. Germline CDR1 ENHRY, CDR2 SYGVKD. This CDR3 is built from 14 residues. The V and J ends lost 8 bases and 4 bases, in that order; junction bases with no gene match: 9. CDR3 loop: CAIGTDRGSYEQYF. The DNA for the CDR3 is TGTGCCATCGGAACGGACAGGGGTAGTTACGAGCAGTACTTC.

This clonotype was detected only a few times. V and J are TRBV20-1 and TRBJ2-3, with a weak D call TRBD2 (5 bases). V gave up 0 bases and J gave up 3 bases, with 16 bases separating them. There are 16 residues in the CDR3. The germline V gene encodes CDR1 DFQATT and CDR2 SNEGSKA (reference sequence). CDR3 region: CSARDLGQRLTDTQYF. For the CDR3, the DNA is TGCAGTGCTAGAGATCTCGGTCAGCGGCTTACAGATACGCAGTATTTT.

In its sample, this clonotype was seen a few times. The gene calls are TRBV7-9 and TRBJ1-1; D perhaps matches TRBD1 (5 bases). The germline gives CDR1 SEHNR, CDR2 FQNEAQ (reference sequence). V lost 5 bases and J lost 3, with 16 bases in between. CDR3 length equals 15 residues. The CDR3 here is CASSPRDRADTEAFF. The CDR3 DNA follows: TGTGCCAGCAGCCCTAGAGACAGAGCCGACACTGAAGCTTTCTTT. Full variable domain (rest looked up from reference TRBV7-9 and TRBJ1-1): DTGVSQNPRHKITKRGQNVTFRCDPISEHNRLYWYRQTLGQGPEFLTYFQNEAQLEKSRLLSDRFSAERPKGSFSTLEIQRTEQGDSAMYLCASSPRDRADTEAFFGQGTRLTVV.

This clonotype came up a few times. The CDR3, as DNA: TGCAGCGTCAACCCCGGGACAGGGGAATTGCAGCAGTACTTC. Protein: CSVNPGTGELQQYF. The V call is TRBV29-1, the J call TRBJ2-7; 10 bases align to TRBD1. Germline assignment: CDR1 SQVTM and CDR2 ANQGSEA. The V segment lost 6 bases and the J segment 8 bases; nucleotides outside the gene matches: 13. CDR3 size: 14 residues.

About this clonotype itself: An end of the junction does not agree with germline; a read error may underlie this. The chain combines TRBV24-1 with TRBJ2-7; TRBD2 matches at 8 bases. Germline assignment: CDR1 KGHDR and CDR2 SFDVKD. This CDR3 region has 14 residues. The CDR3 protein is CATGEAGVLSEQYF. In nucleotides, the CDR3 is TGTGCCACCGGTGAAGCGGGAGTTCTAAGCGAGCAGTACTTC.

V usage is TRBV6-2 or TRBV6-3 and J usage is TRBJ1-2, with D possibly TRBD1 on 6 matching bases. CDR3 length equals 16 residues. The V end lost 5 bases, the J end lost 2 bases, and 18 bases lay between the germline ends. Germline assignment: CDR1 MNHEY and CDR2 SVGEGT. CDR3 coding DNA: TGTGCCAGCAGTCAAGGAAGGACAGCGCTCAACTATGGCTACACCTTC. Residues: CASSQGRTALNYGYTF.

This clonotype was detected ten times or more. The chain is built from TRBV3-1 and TRBJ1-6, with D unresolved. Germline loops: CDR1 LGHDT, CDR2 YNNKEL (reference sequence). The V end lost 0 bases, the J end lost 5 bases, and 5 bases lay between the germline ends. This CDR3 spans 14 amino acids. The CDR3 loop is CASSQERDNSPLHF. CDR3 nucleotide sequence: TGTGCCAGCAGCCAAGAGAGAGATAATTCACCCCTCCACTTT.

This clonotype was observed a handful of times. V is TRBV6-2 or TRBV6-3 and J is TRBJ1-1, with a possible D match to TRBD1 (5 bases). Trimming removed 2 bases from V and 12 bases from J, with 19 bases in between. The CDR3 is 14 residues long. CDR1 and CDR2 (germline): MNHEY, SVGEGT. CDR3: CASSYGAGYVVTFF. The CDR3 DNA sequence: TGTGCCAGCAGTTACGGTGCAGGGTATGTTGTAACTTTCTTT.

This chain joins TRBV27 and TRBJ2-2; no firm D call. There are 13 residues in the CDR3. Deletions cut 5 bases from V and 3 bases from J, with 7 bases between. Germline assignment: CDR1 MNHEY and CDR2 SMNVEV (reference sequence). The CDR3 nucleotides read TGTGCCAGCAGTAGATCCTACACCGGGGAGCTGTTTTTT. This translates into CASSRSYTGELFF.

This clonotype occurred a few times. V usage is TRBV4-1 and J usage is TRBJ1-2; D remains ambiguous. The CDR3 length is 12 residues. V lost 0 bases, J lost 8 bases, and 7 bases lay in between. Germline values: CDR1 MGHRA, CDR2 YSYEKL. The CDR3 spells CASSQDPGGYTF. For the CDR3, the DNA is TGCGCCAGCAGCCAAGATCCCGGAGGCTACACCTTC.